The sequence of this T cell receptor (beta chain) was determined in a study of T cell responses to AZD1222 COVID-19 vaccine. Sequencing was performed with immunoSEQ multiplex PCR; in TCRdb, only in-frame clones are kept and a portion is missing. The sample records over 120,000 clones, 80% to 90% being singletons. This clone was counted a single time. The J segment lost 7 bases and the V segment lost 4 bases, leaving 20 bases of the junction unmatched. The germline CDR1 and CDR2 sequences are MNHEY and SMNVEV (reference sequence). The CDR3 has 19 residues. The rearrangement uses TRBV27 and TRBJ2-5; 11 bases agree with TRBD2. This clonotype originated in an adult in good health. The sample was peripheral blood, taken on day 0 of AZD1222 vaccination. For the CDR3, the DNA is TGTGCCAGCAGTTACCGTCCTACTTCGACTAGCGGGAATAGGGGGACCCAGTACTTC. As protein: CASSYRPTSTSGNRGTQYF.